Included here is one T cell receptor (beta chain) sequence, with context. Its antigen is currently unknown. The record originates from a study of cytomegalovirus exposure and HLA in healthy donors. CDR1 and CDR2 (germline): SGHRS, YFSETQ. There are 13 residues in the CDR3. Trimming removed 3 bases from V and 0 bases from J, with 6 bases in between. Primers included in the PCR were 60 Vbeta and 13 Jbeta primers. Clones were read by immunoSEQ multiplex PCR, and TCRdb kept only the in-frame ones, dropping some. Of approximately 100,000 clones listed, about 74% are singletons. Study-level points and caveats: Clonal expansion was found to be greater in HLA-associated TCR beta chains than in equally common others in a later analysis.

Sequencing was performed on PBMCs. The TCR originated in a man aged 55-75 years in good health and CMV-seropositive. This chain joins TRBV5-1 and TRBJ1-1, with a weak D call TRBD1 (5 bases). The CDR3 nucleotides are TGCGCCAGCAGCTCGACAGTGAACACTGAAGCTTTCTTT. It encodes CASSSTVNTEAFF.